The rows below give T cell receptor beta chains drawn from one sample of a study of cytomegalovirus exposure and HLA in healthy donors. Some clones are missing from TCRdb's copy, which holds only in-frame ones; the method was immunoSEQ multiplex PCR. Of 110,000 or so clones in the sample, about nine tenths were seen once. Sequencing was carried out using PBMCs. The receptors were gathered from a woman younger than 30 in good health and CMV-seronegative. Each CDR3 is given with its conserved first and last residue. D genes are given only for firm matches. The size field is filled for only some rows; it gives once, few, many or a size class.

.,TRBD1,TRBV12-5,TRBJ1-2,CASGPGQGSYTF,TGTGCTAGTGGTCCAGGACAGGGTAGCTACACCTTC
.,.,TRBV7-2,TRBJ2-7,CASSSAQGGKSYEQYF,TGTGCCAGCAGCTCGGCACAGGGAGGGAAGTCCTACGAGCAGTACTTC
.,.,TRBV5-1,TRBJ2-3,CASTPVGVDTQYF,TGCGCCAGCACTCCCGTGGGAGTAGATACGCAGTATTTT
few,TRBD2,TRBV2,TRBJ2-7,CASRSPGGGYEQYF,TGTGCCAGCAGGAGCCCGGGGGGGGGCTACGAGCAGTACTTC
.,TRBD2,TRBV5-1,TRBJ2-2,CASSRSGGDFTGELFF,TGCGCCAGCAGCCGTAGCGGGGGTGACTTCACCGGGGAGCTGTTTTTT
.,.,TRBV28,TRBJ1-6,CASSFWGGYENSPLHF,TGTGCCAGCAGTTTCTGGGGGGGATACGAAAATTCACCCCTCCACTTT
.,.,TRBV27,TRBJ1-4,CASSLRFLGEKLFF,TGTGCCAGCAGTTTGCGCTTTCTCGGGGAAAAACTGTTTTTT
.,TRBD2,TRBV5-5,TRBJ2-7,CASSLGTSGSRSEQYF,TGTGCCAGCAGCTTGGGGACTAGCGGGAGTCGGTCCGAGCAGTACTTC
few,TRBD1,TRBV5-4,TRBJ1-2,CASSLDRGPSGYTF,TGTGCCAGCAGCTTGGACAGGGGGCCTAGTGGCTACACCTTC
.,.,TRBV5-1,TRBJ1-2,CASSLREVDRGYTF,TGCGCCAGCAGCCTACGTGAGGTAGATAGAGGCTACACCTTC
.,.,TRBV5-1,TRBJ2-6,CASSFSRSGANVLTF,TGCGCCAGCAGCTTCTCCCGGTCGGGGGCCAACGTCCTGACTTTC
once,.,TRBV7-9,TRBJ1-5,CASSLGDGLNQPQHF,TGTGCCAGCAGCTTAGGAGACGGACTCAATCAGCCCCAGCATTTT
.,.,TRBV28,TRBJ1-2,CASSLQERADTNYGYTF,TGTGCCAGCAGTCTACAAGAGAGGGCAGACACTAACTATGGCTACACCTTC
.,.,TRBV28,TRBJ1-2,CASSPPGAAYGYTF,TGTGCCAGCAGTCCACCTGGGGCAGCGTATGGCTACACCTTC
.,.,TRBV11-3,TRBJ2-7,CASSLGQRRYF,TGTGCCAGCAGCTTAGGACAGAGAAGGTACTTC
once,TRBD2,TRBV4-3,TRBJ2-7,CASSRTSGYEQYF,TGCGCCAGCAGCCGTACTAGCGGCTACGAGCAGTACTTC
few,.,TRBV7-9,TRBJ1-1,CASSSQGDTEAFF,TGTGCCAGCAGCTCACAGGGCGACACTGAAGCTTTCTTT
.,.,TRBV27,TRBJ1-6,CASSLSAGTYNSPLHF,TGTGCCAGCAGTTTATCTGCAGGCACCTATAATTCACCCCTCCACTTT
.,.,TRBV9,TRBJ2-6,CASSVARSGANVLTF,TGTGCCAGCAGCGTAGCCCGCTCTGGGGCCAACGTCCTGACTTTC
few,.,TRBV7-9,TRBJ1-2,CASSLALGGPGYTF,TGTGCCAGCAGCTTAGCGCTAGGGGGACCTGGCTACACCTTC
few,.,TRBV19,TRBJ1-1,CASSMRYRGDTEAFF,TGTGCCAGTAGTATGCGGTATCGGGGGGACACTGAAGCTTTCTTT
.,.,TRBV11-2,TRBJ1-1,CASSLGPITGHTEAFF,TGTGCCAGCAGCTTAGGGCCCATCACAGGCCACACTGAAGCTTTCTTT
.,.,TRBV11-1,TRBJ1-1,CASSLSRGSTEAFF,TGTGCCAGCAGCTTAAGTCGGGGAAGCACTGAAGCTTTCTTT
.,.,TRBV28,TRBJ1-2,CASSLTPADGYTF,TGTGCCAGCAGTTTGACCCCAGCGGATGGCTACACCTTC
.,TRBD1,TRBV6-5,TRBJ1-1,CASSGHRGWNTEAFF,TGTGCCAGCAGTGGTCACAGGGGGTGGAACACTGAAGCTTTCTTT
once,TRBD2,TRBV11-3,TRBJ2-6,CASSLSLAGDSGANVLTF,TGTGCCAGCAGCTTAAGTCTAGCGGGGGACTCTGGGGCCAACGTCCTGACTTTC
few,TRBD1,TRBV27,TRBJ2-7,CASSLSGQGGYEQYF,TGTGCCAGCAGTTTATCGGGACAGGGGGGCTACGAGCAGTACTTC
.,.,TRBV30,TRBJ1-5,CAWSLKGLYNQPQHF,TGTGCCTGGAGTCTCAAAGGACTGTACAATCAGCCCCAGCATTTT
.,TRBD1,TRBV5-1,TRBJ2-7,CASSLGGQGWDEQYF,TGCGCCAGCAGCTTGGGAGGACAGGGGTGGGACGAGCAGTACTTC
once,TRBD2,TRBV5-1,TRBJ2-1,CASSWGGTPNEQFF,TGCGCCAGCAGCTGGGGGGGTACCCCCAATGAGCAGTTCTTC
.,.,TRBV2,TRBJ1-1,CASSQGGNTEAFF,TGTGCCAGCAGTCAGGGCGGTAACACTGAAGCTTTCTTT
.,TRBD2,TRBV7-2,TRBJ2-5,CASSSTQLAGTGETQYF,TGTGCCAGCAGCTCCACTCAACTAGCGGGGACTGGAGAGACCCAGTACTTC
.,TRBD1,TRBV7-9,TRBJ1-4,CASSVSGGEEKLFF,TGTGCCAGCAGTGTCTCAGGGGGTGAAGAAAAACTGTTTTTT
.,.,TRBV5-6,TRBJ2-7,CASRTGSSYEQYF,TGTGCCAGCAGAACCGGGTCCTCCTACGAGCAGTACTTC
.,TRBD1,TRBV5-4,TRBJ2-7,CASSLGDRVDEQYF,TGTGCCAGCAGCTTGGGGGACAGGGTCGACGAGCAGTACTTC
.,TRBD1,TRBV2,TRBJ1-4,CASSGDSEKLFF,TGTGCCAGCAGTGGGGACAGTGAAAAACTGTTTTTT
.,.,TRBV7-2,TRBJ1-1,CASRDSGVLAFF,TGTGCCAGCAGGGACTCAGGGGTCCTAGCTTTCTTT
.,TRBD1,TRBV30,TRBJ1-5,CAWSPLRQGDPKHF,TGTGCCTGGAGTCCCTTGAGACAGGGGGACCCGAAGCATTTT
.,.,TRBV4-1,TRBJ2-7,CASSQDERAGLDQQYF,TGCGCCAGCAGCCAAGACGAGCGGGCAGGGCTTGATCAGCAGTACTTC
.,.,TRBV28,TRBJ2-2,CASRRGGGRGGELFF,TGTGCCAGCAGACGGGGAGGCGGACGGGGCGGGGAGCTGTTTTTT
.,.,TRBV6-1,TRBJ1-4,CASSEVLNEKLFF,TGTGCCAGCAGTGAAGTACTGAATGAAAAACTGTTTTTT
.,.,TRBV5-1,TRBJ1-1,CASSLASIVRSTEAFF,TGCGCCAGCAGCTTGGCCTCCATCGTTAGGAGCACTGAAGCTTTCTTT